Listed below are T cell receptor beta chains from one sample, sequenced in a study of T cells in Graves' hyperthyroidism and ophthalmopathy. TCRdb re-called the multiplex PCR reads through MiXCR, storing one row per CDR3 protein. Counted here are roughly 300,000 distinct CDR3 sequences, around 14% occurring once; the ten biggest clones make up roughly 24%. The sample was blood. The origin of the receptors is a woman in her twenties or thirties with Graves' hyperthyroidism. The CDR3 runs from the conserved cysteine through the conserved F or W. Fields, in order: D gene, J gene, clone size, V gene, CDR3 DNA, CDR3 protein. A D gene is named only where the DNA matches it firmly. For some rows the clone size is stated as once, few or many, or as a class when expanded; others skip it.

>TRBD2|TRBJ2-7|few|TRBV30
TGTGCCTGGACCGGCGGGGAGGGGATTTACGAGCAGTACTTC
CAWTGGEGIYEQYF
>TRBD2|TRBJ2-1|many|TRBV11-2
TGTGCCAGCAGCCCAGGAAGAGTAGCGGGAGTCCATGAGCAGTTCTTC
CASSPGRVAGVHEQFF
>.|TRBJ1-2|few|TRBV6-1
TGTGCCAGCAGTGAACGCAGCGGTGTTGGCTACACCTTC
CASSERSGVGYTF
>.|TRBJ2-1|many|TRBV12-3/TRBV12-4
TGTGCCAGCAGTCCGACCACGGGGAACTCCTACAATGAGCAGTTCTTC
CASSPTTGNSYNEQFF
>.|TRBJ2-7|many|TRBV10-3
TGTGCCATCAGTGAGTCACTGCGGGGGCTCTACGAGCAGTACTTC
CAISESLRGLYEQYF
>TRBD2|TRBJ2-3|many|TRBV20-1
TGCAGTGCCATAACGAGACTAGCGGCTAGCACAGATACGCAGTATTTT
CSAITRLAASTDTQYF
>.|TRBJ1-2|.|TRBV6-5
TGTGCCAGCAGTTACTCGATATCTTCAGCCCCCGTCTATGGCTACACCTTC
CASSYSISSAPVYGYTF
>.|TRBJ2-3|many|TRBV14
TGTGCCAGCAGCCCTACGCAGTATTTT
CASSPTQYF
>TRBD2|TRBJ2-6|.|TRBV18
TGTGCCAGCTCTCGAGCGGGGGGTGACGGGGCCAACGTCCTGACTTTC
CASSRAGGDGANVLTF
>.|TRBJ2-7|.|TRBV28
TGTGCCAGCAACCTAGGTGGGACTTCGACCTACGAGCAGTACTTC
CASNLGGTSTYEQYF
>.|TRBJ1-2|many|TRBV5-1
TGCGCCAGCAGCGAGTTACTTAACTATGGCTACACCTTC
CASSELLNYGYTF
>.|TRBJ1-2|many|TRBV15
TGTGCCACCACCTTCTCCCGGGGGGACTATGGCTACACCTTC
CATTFSRGDYGYTF
>.|TRBJ1-1|few|TRBV5-1
TGCGCCAGCAGCTTGATGCCGGCGGTCCCTGAAGCTTTCTTT
CASSLMPAVPEAFF
>.|TRBJ2-1|many|TRBV7-9
TGTGCCAGCAGCTTATGGGCAGGGTGGGATGAGCAGTTCTTC
CASSLWAGWDEQFF
>TRBD2|TRBJ2-3|few|TRBV20-1
TGCAGTCCTTGGACTAGCGAGGCAGATACGCAGTATTTT
CSPWTSEADTQYF
>.|TRBJ2-3|.|TRBV5-1
TGCGCCAGCAGCTTGACCTCGTCCTACACAGATACGCAGTATTTT
CASSLTSSYTDTQYF
>.|TRBJ2-7|few|TRBV7-2
TGTGCCAGCAGCTTTACAGGGACGTACGAGCAGTACTTC
CASSFTGTYEQYF
>.|TRBJ2-7|few|TRBV6-2/TRBV6-3
TGTGCCAGCAGTTACGCGGGGAACTACGAGCAGTACTTC
CASSYAGNYEQYF
>.|TRBJ1-1|few|TRBV7-8
TGTGCCAGCAGCTTAGTCCGGGCATCGGGCACTGAAGCTTTCTTT
CASSLVRASGTEAFF
>.|TRBJ1-5|many|TRBV28
TGTGCCAGCAGTTTAGGGCAGGGTAAACAGCCCCAGCATTTT
CASSLGQGKQPQHF
>.|TRBJ1-1|.|TRBV5-1
TGCGCCAGCAGCGTCAGGTCCCAAGCAGCCTCCACTGAAGCTTTCTTT
CASSVRSQAASTEAFF
>.|TRBJ2-7|.|TRBV6-2/TRBV6-3
TGTGCCAGCAGTCGGGCGTGGGACGAGCAGTACTTC
CASSRAWDEQYF
>TRBD1|TRBJ2-5|.|TRBV6-1
TGTGCCAGCAGTTTTCTGACAGGGGAGCACGAGACCCAGTACTTC
CASSFLTGEHETQYF
>.|TRBJ1-6|few|TRBV25-1
TGTGCCAGCAGTGCTAGGAGCTCCTATAATTCACCCCTCCACTTT
CASSARSSYNSPLHF
>.|TRBJ1-1|many|TRBV2
TGTGCCAGCAGTTTAGGGAAGCAGACTAACGCTGAAGCTTTCTTT
CASSLGKQTNAEAFF
>.|TRBJ1-1|many|TRBV6-1
TGTGCCAGCAGTGAAGGACGGAACACTGAAGCTTTCTTT
CASSEGRNTEAFF
>.|TRBJ1-5|many|TRBV27
TGTGCCAGCAGAGAGACAGCGGACGGTCAGCCCCAGCATTTT
CASRETADGQPQHF
>.|TRBJ2-3|.|TRBV6-2/TRBV6-3
TGTGCCAGCAGCGACGGGACATATACGCAGTATTTT
CASSDGTYTQYF
>.|TRBJ2-1|many|TRBV20-1
TGCAGTGCTCCTACAAATACAGGGATAAATGAGCAGTTCTTC
CSAPTNTGINEQFF
>TRBD2|TRBJ2-2|.|TRBV3-1
TGTGCCAGCAGCCGAGGACTAGCGGGAACGAACACCGGGGAGCTGTTTTTT
CASSRGLAGTNTGELFF
>.|TRBJ2-3|.|TRBV4-3
TGCGCCAGCAGCCAAGGACTGGGAGAGGATACGCAGTATTTT
CASSQGLGEDTQYF
>.|TRBJ1-1|.|TRBV4-1
TGCGCCAGCAGCCAGACGACGCGGATGAACACTGAAGCTTTCTTT
CASSQTTRMNTEAFF